The 21 T cell receptor beta chains in this list originate from one sample, sequenced in a study of blood T cell repertoires in COVID-19. Method: immunoSEQ multiplex PCR; TCRdb's copy keeps in-frame clones and lacks some. The sample yields about 220,000 clones, around 85% seen once. The specimen was peripheral blood. These receptor sequences come from a human donor in a cohort sampled during active COVID-19.

This chain connects TRBV3-1 (or the pseudogene TRBV3-2) to TRBJ1-2; D is ambiguous. CDR3 length equals 17 residues. V was cut by 4 bases and J by 3 bases, with 21 bases left in between. Germline CDR1 reads LGHDT; CDR2 reads YNNKEL (reference sequence). The CDR3 loop is CASSPTITGVGDYGYTF. The CDR3 DNA sequence: TGTGCCAGCAGCCCTACCATCACCGGGGTCGGTGACTATGGCTACACCTTC.

The chain has TRBV20-1 and TRBJ1-2; D not certain. The CDR3 spans 11 residues. Trimming cost V 4 bases and J 8 bases, with 11 bases left between them. The V gene's germline CDR1 is DFQATT and CDR2 SNEGSKA (reference sequence). The CDR3 reads CSATPGSGYTF. The CDR3 region has the DNA TGCAGTGCTACCCCCGGTAGCGGCTACACCTTC.

The chain recombines TRBV28 with TRBJ1-4, with a possible D match to TRBD1 (5 bases). V lost 6 bases, J lost 2 bases, and 16 bases lay in between. The CDR3 totals 16 residues. Germline V gives CDR1 MDHEN, CDR2 SYDVKM. The CDR3 is CASSPAKGRTNEKLFF. The CDR3 DNA is TGTGCCAGCAGCCCCGCGAAGGGGAGGACTAATGAAAAACTGTTTTTT.

The J gene is TRBJ2-1, the V gene TRBV28; TRBD2 might be the D (6 bases). The CDR3 loop spans 14 amino acids. Per germline, CDR1 MDHEN and CDR2 SYDVKM. Trimming pared 6 bases from V and 8 bases from J, leaving 17 bases between. The CDR3 DNA is TGTGCCAGCAGCGGGACTCCAAAGGTCTATGAGCAGTTCTTC. Translation gives CASSGTPKVYEQFF.

The chain couples TRBV6-5 to TRBJ2-3; perhaps TRBD2 as D (5 bases). Trimming removed 5 bases at V and 5 bases at J, with 14 bases between. This CDR3 region has 14 residues. Looked up from germline, CDR1 is MNHEY and CDR2 is SVGAGI. CDR3: CASSKTRGGDTQYF. For the CDR3, the DNA is TGTGCCAGCAGTAAGACCCGAGGAGGAGATACGCAGTATTTT.

The V call is TRBV28, the J call TRBJ2-7; D gene unclear. The CDR3 is 11 residues long. Deletions cut 3 bases from V and 8 bases from J, with 8 bases between. Germline lookup yields CDR1 MDHEN and CDR2 SYDVKM. The CDR3: CASSLAQQQYF. The CDR3 bases are TGTGCCAGCAGTTTGGCACAGCAGCAGTACTTC.

On this clone itself: The sample carries other DNA sequences with the same CDR3. The genes are TRBV5-4 and TRBJ2-7; TRBD2 aligns across 9 bases. V lost 4 bases to trimming and J lost 1 base; unmatched junction nucleotides: 6. CDR3 length equals 15 residues. Germline CDR1 is SGHNT and CDR2 is YYREEE (reference sequence). The DNA of the CDR3 is TGTGCCAGCAGCCATCCTACTAGCGGGTCCTACGAGCAGTACTTC. It translates to CASSHPTSGSYEQYF. Full variable domain (rest looked up from reference TRBV5-4 and TRBJ2-7): ETGVTQSPTHLIKTRGQQVTLRCSSQSGHNTVSWYQQALGQGPQFIFQYYREEENGRGNFPPRFSGLQFPNYSSELNVNALELDDSALYLCASSHPTSGSYEQYFGPGTRLTVT.

This clone has only a few counts. V is TRBV5-1 and J is TRBJ2-7; no firm D call. The V end lost 4 bases, the J end lost 7 bases, and 15 bases lay between the germline ends. Germline lookup yields CDR1 SGHRS and CDR2 YFSETQ. This CDR3 is 13 amino acids long. CDR3 coding DNA: TGCGCCAGCAGCCGTGAACGATGGGCGGAGCAGTACTTC. Translation gives CASSRERWAEQYF.

V and J are TRBV27 and TRBJ2-3; 11 bases align to TRBD1. Trimming removed 4 bases from V and 4 bases from J; junction bases left unmatched: 4. Per germline, CDR1 MNHEY and CDR2 SMNVEV (reference sequence). The CDR3 has 15 amino acids. The DNA of the CDR3 is TGTGCCAGCAGTTCCCGGACAGGGGGCGCAGATACGCAGTATTTT. Protein product: CASSSRTGGADTQYF.

As for this clone: Other DNA sequences within the sample encode an identical CDR3. V usage is TRBV18 and J usage is TRBJ1-5, with 9 bases aligning to TRBD1. Per germline, CDR1 KGHSH and CDR2 LQKENI. This CDR3 contains 15 residues. The trim removed 3 bases at V and 4 bases at J, leaving 4 bases unmatched. CDR3 amino acids: CASSPPGTGNQPQHF. The CDR3 coding sequence is TGTGCCAGCTCACCGCCCGGGACAGGGAATCAGCCCCAGCATTTT. The variable domain in full, completed from reference TRBV18 and TRBJ1-5, reads NAGVMQNPRHLVRRRGQEARLRCSPMKGHSHVYWYRQLPEEGLKFMVYLQKENIIDESGMPKERFSAEFPKEGPSILRIQQVVRGDSAAYFCASSPPGTGNQPQHFGDGTRLSIL.

This rearrangement joins TRBV7-8 to TRBJ1-1, with unresolved D. Germline V gene lookup returns CDR1 SGHVS and CDR2 FQNEAQ. The CDR3 runs 15 residues. V was pared by 3 bases and J by 6 bases, with 17 bases between. The chain's CDR3 is CASSFERAKGSEAFF. In DNA, the CDR3 is TGTGCCAGCAGCTTTGAGCGGGCAAAGGGTTCTGAAGCTTTCTTT.

V and J are TRBV4-3 and TRBJ2-2; the match to TRBD2 covers 12 bases. V dropped 4 bases and J dropped 4; count of bases not matched to a gene: 10. This CDR3 has 18 amino acids. The germline gives CDR1 LGHNA, CDR2 YSLEER. For the CDR3, the DNA is TGCGCCAGCAGCCCAGCCTTGACTAGCGGGAGACGCACCGGGGAGCTGTTTTTT. Translated, it gives CASSPALTSGRRTGELFF.

This chain connects TRBV6-5 to TRBJ2-7, with TRBD2 as a possible D gene (7 bases). The V end was cut by 7 bases, the J end by 1 base, with 17 bases between. Looked up from germline, CDR1 is MNHEY and CDR2 is SVGAGI. This CDR3 is built from 15 residues. DNA for the CDR3: TGTGCCAGCACGGGCGGGGGCGCCAGATCCTACGAGCAGTACTTC. Amino acid sequence: CASTGGGARSYEQYF.

The chain links TRBV7-9 to TRBJ1-6; D is unresolved. The V end was cut by 6 bases, the J end by 1 base, with 10 bases between. This CDR3 has 15 amino acids. Germline loops: CDR1 SEHNR, CDR2 FQNEAQ (reference sequence). The CDR3 region is CASSREQSYNSPLHF. As DNA, the CDR3 is TGTGCCAGCAGTCGTGAACAGTCCTATAATTCACCCCTCCACTTT.

V usage is TRBV6-1 and J usage is TRBJ2-1; 7 bases fit TRBD2. The CDR3 runs 15 residues. The V and J ends lost 0 bases and 4 bases, in that order; junction bases with no gene match: 3. Germline loops: CDR1 MNHNS, CDR2 SASEGT. The CDR3 bases are TGTGCCAGCAGTGAAGCAGCTAGCGGATACAATGAGCAGTTCTTC. It translates to CASSEAASGYNEQFF.

The chain combines TRBV6-9 with TRBJ1-1; D unclear. This CDR3 is 14 amino acids long. Germline CDR1 and CDR2: MNHGY and SVAAGI. V lost 3 bases and J 4 bases, leaving 12 bases between the germline ends. The CDR3 loop is CASSYLPGGTEAFF. CDR3 coding DNA: TGTGCCAGCAGTTACCTACCCGGAGGCACTGAAGCTTTCTTT.

V is TRBV5-1 and J is TRBJ2-7, with 14 positions matching TRBD2. The V gene's germline CDR1 is SGHRS and CDR2 YFSETQ. The CDR3 sequence is 17 residues long. The V and J ends lost 1 base and 0 bases, in that order; junction bases with no gene match: 3. CDR3 sequence (DNA): TGCGCCAGCAGCTTGTGGGGGACTAGCGGGAGCTCCTACGAGCAGTACTTC. It specifies CASSLWGTSGSSYEQYF.

The genes are TRBV5-1 and TRBJ1-4, with D possibly matching TRBD1 (5 bases). CDR1 is SGHRS, CDR2 YFSETQ, per germline. With 3 bases removed from V and 2 bases from J, the gap between germline ends came to 11 bases. This CDR3 has 15 residues. CDR3: CASSSQGGTNEKLFF. CDR3 DNA sequence: TGCGCCAGCAGCTCCCAGGGAGGCACTAATGAAAAACTGTTTTTT.

The V and J genes are TRBV7-3 and TRBJ1-1, with a possible D match to TRBD1 (6 bases). The V gene's germline CDR1 is SGHTA and CDR2 FQGTGA. There are 14 residues in the CDR3. V was shortened by 5 bases and J by 8 bases, with 18 bases between the two germline ends. The CDR3 here is CASSHGGPSAEAFF. The CDR3 DNA follows: TGTGCCAGCAGCCACGGGGGGCCCTCGGCCGAAGCTTTCTTT. The entire variable domain, with the rest obtained from reference TRBV7-3 and TRBJ1-1, is as follows: GAGVSQTPSNKVTEKGKYVELRCDPISGHTALYWYRQSLGQGPEFLIYFQGTGAADDSGLPNDRFFAVRPEGSVSTLKIQRTERGDSAVYLCASSHGGPSAEAFFGQGTRLTVV.

The chain recombines TRBV5-4 with TRBJ2-2; no clear D. This CDR3 spans 14 amino acids. The germline gives CDR1 SGHNT, CDR2 YYREEE (reference sequence). V gave up 0 bases and J gave up 1 base, with 4 bases separating them. CDR3 loop: CASSLAGNTGELFF. In DNA form, the CDR3 reads TGTGCCAGCAGCTTGGCCGGGAACACCGGGGAGCTGTTTTTT.

This sequence joins TRBV27 and TRBJ1-6; maybe TRBD1 (5 bases). The CDR3 runs to 20 residues. V dropped 5 bases and J dropped 4 bases, with 27 bases sitting between them. Germline lookup yields CDR1 MNHEY and CDR2 SMNVEV (reference sequence). CDR3 DNA sequence: TGTGCCAGCAGTCCTAAGGGCGGGACGCCGTCCACTTATTATAATTCACCCCTCCACTTT. Translated, it gives CASSPKGGTPSTYYNSPLHF.